This T cell receptor (beta chain) is from a study of T cells in Graves' hyperthyroidism and ophthalmopathy. The CDR3 covers 16 residues. Between the trimmed V and J ends, which lost 4 bases and 2 bases, there was a span of 15 bases. CDR1 is SGDLS and CDR2 is YYNGEE in the germline V gene. Amplification of TCR beta CDR3 regions was performed using RNA transcripts as template. The TCR CDR3 was amplified in a first-round RT-PCR using the HTBI primer set. TCRdb used MiXCR to reprocess the multiplex PCR reads, holding one entry per CDR3 protein. The sample lists 200,000 to 250,000 distinct CDR3 sequences, roughly 17% seen once, with under 35% in the top ten. Study-level results: Classification by a 13 V-J model distinguished ophthalmopathy from stable hyperthyroidism.

This clonotype was recorded at least ten times. What it binds is not known. Exclusions: uncontrolled infection, other autoimmune disease, pregnancy, lactation. The V and J genes are TRBV9 and TRBJ2-2; D may be TRBD1 or TRBD2 (5 bases each). The sequenced material came from blood. The receptor was derived from a woman under 30 with Graves' ophthalmopathy. The CDR3 spells CASSPYTGPNTGELFF. DNA for the CDR3: TGTGCCAGCAGCCCATACACGGGACCCAACACCGGGGAGCTGTTTTTT.